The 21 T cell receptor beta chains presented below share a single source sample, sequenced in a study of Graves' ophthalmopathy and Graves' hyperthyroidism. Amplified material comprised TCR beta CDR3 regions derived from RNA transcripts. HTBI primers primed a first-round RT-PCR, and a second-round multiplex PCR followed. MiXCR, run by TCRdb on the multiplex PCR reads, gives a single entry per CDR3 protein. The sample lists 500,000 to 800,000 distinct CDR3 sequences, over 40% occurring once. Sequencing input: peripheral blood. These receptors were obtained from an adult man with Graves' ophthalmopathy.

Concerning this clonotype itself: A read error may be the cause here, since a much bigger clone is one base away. This CDR3 reads CASKNPGGPYKQYF. The CDR3 nucleotides read TGTGCCAGCAAAAACCCCGGGGGCCCCTACAAGCAGTACTTC. The chain is built from TRBV2 and TRBJ2-7; D tentatively fits TRBD1 or TRBD2 (6 bases each). The CDR3 consists of 14 residues. CDR1 SNHLY and CDR2 FYNNEI come from the germline V gene.

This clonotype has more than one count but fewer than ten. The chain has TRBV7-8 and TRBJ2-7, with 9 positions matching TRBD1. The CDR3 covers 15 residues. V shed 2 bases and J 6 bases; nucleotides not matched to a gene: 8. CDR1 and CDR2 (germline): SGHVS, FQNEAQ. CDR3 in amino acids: CASSLTRDRVGEQYF. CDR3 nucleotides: TGTGCCAGCAGCTTAACCCGGGACAGGGTGGGCGAGCAGTACTTC.

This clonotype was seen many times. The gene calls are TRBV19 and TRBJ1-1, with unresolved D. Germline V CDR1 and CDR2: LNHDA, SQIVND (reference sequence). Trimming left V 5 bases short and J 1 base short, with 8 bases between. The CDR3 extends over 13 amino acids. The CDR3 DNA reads TGTGCCAGTAGTTCGTACACGAACACTGAAGCTTTCTTT. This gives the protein CASSSYTNTEAFF.

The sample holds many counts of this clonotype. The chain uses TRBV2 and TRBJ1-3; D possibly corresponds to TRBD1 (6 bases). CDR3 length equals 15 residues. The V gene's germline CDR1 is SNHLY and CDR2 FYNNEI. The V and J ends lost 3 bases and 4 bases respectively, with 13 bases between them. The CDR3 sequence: CASSDLQGYGNTIYF. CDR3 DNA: TGTGCCAGCAGTGATTTACAGGGATACGGAAACACCATATATTTT.

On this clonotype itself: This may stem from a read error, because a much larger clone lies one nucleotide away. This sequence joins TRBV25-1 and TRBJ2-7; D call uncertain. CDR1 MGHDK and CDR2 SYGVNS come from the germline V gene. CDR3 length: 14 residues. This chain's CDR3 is CASSLELGPYGQYF. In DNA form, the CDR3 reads TGTGCCAGCAGCTTAGAGCTAGGCCCCTACGGGCAGTACTTC.

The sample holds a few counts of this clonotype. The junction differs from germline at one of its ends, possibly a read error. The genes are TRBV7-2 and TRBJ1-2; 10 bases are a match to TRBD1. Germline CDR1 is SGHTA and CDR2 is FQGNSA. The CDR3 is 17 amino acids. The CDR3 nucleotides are TGCGCCAGCAGCCAGCCCCGGGCGGGACAGGGGAAGGATGGCTACACCTTC. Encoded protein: CASSQPRAGQGKDGYTF. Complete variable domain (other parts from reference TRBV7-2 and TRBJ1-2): GAGVSQSPSNKVTEKGKDVELRCDPISGHTALYWYRQSLGQGLEFLIYFQGNSAPDKSGLPSDRFSAERTGGSVSTLTIQRTQQEDSAVYLCASSQPRAGQGKDGYTFGSGTRLTVV.

The CDR3 nucleotides are TGTGCCACCAGCAGAGAGATCTGGAGGGTGAAGACCCAGTACTTC. As protein: CATSREIWRVKTQYF. V is TRBV15 and J is TRBJ2-5; perhaps TRBD2 as D (6 bases). The germline V gene encodes CDR1 LNHNV and CDR2 YYDKDF (reference sequence). With 0 bases removed from V and 6 bases from J, the gap between germline ends came to 14 bases. CDR3 length equals 15 residues.

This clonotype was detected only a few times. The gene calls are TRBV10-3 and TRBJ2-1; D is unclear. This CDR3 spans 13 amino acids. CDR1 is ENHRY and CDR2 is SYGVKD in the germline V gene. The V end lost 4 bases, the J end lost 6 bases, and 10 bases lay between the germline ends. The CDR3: CAISALVGNEQFF. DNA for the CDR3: TGTGCCATCAGTGCATTAGTTGGCAATGAGCAGTTCTTC.

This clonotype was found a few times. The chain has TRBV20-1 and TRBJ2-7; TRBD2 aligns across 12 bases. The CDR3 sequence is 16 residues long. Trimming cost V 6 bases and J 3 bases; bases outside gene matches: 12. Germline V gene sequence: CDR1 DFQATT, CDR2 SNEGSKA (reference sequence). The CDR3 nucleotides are TGCAGTGCCCTTAGGGCTAGCGGGGGGGCAGTCTACGAGCAGTACTTC. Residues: CSALRASGGAVYEQYF.

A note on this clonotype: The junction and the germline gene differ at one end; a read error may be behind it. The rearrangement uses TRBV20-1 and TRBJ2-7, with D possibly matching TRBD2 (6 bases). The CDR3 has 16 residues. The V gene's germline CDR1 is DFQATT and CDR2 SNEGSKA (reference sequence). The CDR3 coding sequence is TGCAGTGCTAGAGAGCGGGGTCGGCCGGGGACCTACGAGCAGCACTTC. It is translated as CSARERGRPGTYEQHF.

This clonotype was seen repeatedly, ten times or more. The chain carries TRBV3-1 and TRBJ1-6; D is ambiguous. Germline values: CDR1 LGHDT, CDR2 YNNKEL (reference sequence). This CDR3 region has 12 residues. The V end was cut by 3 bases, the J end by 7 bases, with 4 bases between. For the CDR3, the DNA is TGTGCCAGCAGCCATCCGAATTCACCCCTCCACTTT. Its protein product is CASSHPNSPLHF.

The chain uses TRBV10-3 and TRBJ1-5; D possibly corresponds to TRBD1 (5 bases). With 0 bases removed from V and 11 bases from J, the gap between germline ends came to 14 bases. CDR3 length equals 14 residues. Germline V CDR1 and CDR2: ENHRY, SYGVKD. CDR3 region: CAISESTGPETQHF. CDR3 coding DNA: TGTGCCATCAGTGAGTCGACGGGGCCAGAGACCCAGCATTTT.

CDR3 region: CATSSPASDEQYF. Written as DNA, the CDR3 is TGTGCCACCAGCAGCCCAGCCAGCGACGAGCAGTACTTC. The chain has TRBV15 and TRBJ2-7; D is undetermined. The CDR3 consists of 13 residues. Germline CDR1 LNHNV, CDR2 YYDKDF (reference sequence). Trimming left V 3 bases short and J 5 bases short, with 11 bases between.

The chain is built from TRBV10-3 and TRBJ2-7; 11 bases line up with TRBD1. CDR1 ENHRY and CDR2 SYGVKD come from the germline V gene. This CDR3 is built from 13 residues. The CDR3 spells CATSGQGDYEQYF. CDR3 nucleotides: TGTGCTACCTCGGGACAGGGGGACTACGAGCAGTACTTC.

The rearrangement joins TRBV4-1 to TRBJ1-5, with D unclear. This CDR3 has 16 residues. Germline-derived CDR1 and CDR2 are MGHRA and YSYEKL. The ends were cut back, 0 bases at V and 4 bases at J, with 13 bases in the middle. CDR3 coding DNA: TGCGCCAGCAGCCAAGAAGCAGGTCCGCTGAATCAGCCCCAGCATTTT. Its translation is CASSQEAGPLNQPQHF.

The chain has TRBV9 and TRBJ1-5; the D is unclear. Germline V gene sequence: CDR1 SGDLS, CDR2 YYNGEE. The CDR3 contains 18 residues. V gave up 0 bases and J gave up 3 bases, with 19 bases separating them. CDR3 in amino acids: CASSVVVHDFGNNQPQHF. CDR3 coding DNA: TGTGCCAGCAGCGTAGTGGTCCACGACTTTGGTAACAATCAGCCCCAGCATTTT.

CDR3 in DNA: TGTGCCAGCAGTAACCGCCGCGGGACAGATAATGAAAAACTGTTTTTT. This gives the protein CASSNRRGTDNEKLFF. The rearrangement links TRBV25-1 to TRBJ1-4, with 7 bases aligning to TRBD1. V was pared by 5 bases and J by 4 bases, with 10 bases of the junction left unmatched. The CDR3 is 16 residues long. Germline CDR1 MGHDK, CDR2 SYGVNS.

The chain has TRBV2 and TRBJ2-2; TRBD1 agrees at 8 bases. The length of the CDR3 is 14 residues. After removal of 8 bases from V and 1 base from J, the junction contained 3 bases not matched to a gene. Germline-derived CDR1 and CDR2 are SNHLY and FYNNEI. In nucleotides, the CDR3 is TGTGCCAGCCTGGACAGGGTGAACACCGGGGAGCTGTTTTTT. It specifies CASLDRVNTGELFF.

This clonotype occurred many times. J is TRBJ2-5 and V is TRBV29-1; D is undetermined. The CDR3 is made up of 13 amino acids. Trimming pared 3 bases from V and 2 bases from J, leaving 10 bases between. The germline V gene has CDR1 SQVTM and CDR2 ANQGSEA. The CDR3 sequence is CSVDGYTQETQYF. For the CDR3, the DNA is TGCAGCGTTGACGGCTACACACAAGAGACCCAGTACTTC.

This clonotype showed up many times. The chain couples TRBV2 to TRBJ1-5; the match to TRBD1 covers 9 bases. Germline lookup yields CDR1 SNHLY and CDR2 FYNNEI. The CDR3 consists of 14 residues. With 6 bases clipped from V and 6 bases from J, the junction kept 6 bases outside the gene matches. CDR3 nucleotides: TGTGCCAGCAGAGTCACAGGGGGCCTTCAGCCCCAGCATTTT. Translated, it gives CASRVTGGLQPQHF.

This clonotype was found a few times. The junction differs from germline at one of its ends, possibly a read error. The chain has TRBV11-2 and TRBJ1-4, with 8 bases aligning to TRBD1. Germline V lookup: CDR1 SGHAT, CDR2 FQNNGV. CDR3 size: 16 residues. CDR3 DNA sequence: TGCGCCAGCAGCCATACCACCAGGGGGCGTGATGAAAAACTGTTTTTT. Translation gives CASSHTTRGRDEKLFF.